The 9 T cell receptor beta chains below all came from one sample that was sequenced in a study of T-cell memory formation after mild COVID-19. Each CDR3 protein is one row after TCRdb ran MiXCR on the 5' RACE reads. Here the sample spans just over 350,000 distinct CDR3 sequences, over 13% being singletons. Source material: PBMCs or a T cell subset sorted from them (not recorded which). These receptors were taken from a young man who had mild COVID-19 (a few samples of this study predate the infection). Cell type and time point are not known.

This clonotype was seen more than once but under ten times. The chain carries TRBV4-2 and TRBJ2-2; 7 nucleotides agree with TRBD1. Germline trimming cut 4 bases from V and 5 bases from J; bases unmatched to any gene: 10. Germline-derived CDR1 and CDR2 are LGHNA and YNFKEQ. The CDR3 sequence is 16 residues long. Here the CDR3 reads CASSPQQGQTTGELFF. The CDR3 coding sequence is TGTGCCAGCAGCCCCCAGCAGGGACAGACTACCGGGGAGCTGTTTTTT.

This clonotype was detected a few times. The chain has TRBV7-6 and TRBJ2-2, with 10 bases that match TRBD1. Germline V gene data show CDR1 as SGHVS and CDR2 as FNYEAQ. The CDR3 sequence is 15 residues long. V lost 7 bases, J lost 7 bases, and 9 bases stayed unmatched. As DNA, the CDR3 is TGTGCCAGCATCCCCGACAGGGGGCTGATCGGGGAGCTGTTTTTT. Protein product: CASIPDRGLIGELFF.

In this sample, this clonotype turned up a few times. The chain combines TRBV6-5 with TRBJ1-5; D call uncertain. Between the trimmed V and J ends, which lost 2 bases and 6 bases, there was a span of 8 bases. Germline loops: CDR1 MNHEY, CDR2 SVGAGI. The CDR3 extends over 13 amino acids. CDR3 sequence (DNA): TGTGCCAGCAGTTACATGAAGGGTCAGCCCCAGCATTTT. It codes for CASSYMKGQPQHF.

This clonotype was seen only a few times. The chain links TRBV3-1 to TRBJ1-6, with D maybe TRBD1 (5 bases). Trimming took 0 bases from V and 6 from J, leaving 9 bases between them. The CDR3 is 15 residues long. Germline CDR1 reads LGHDT; CDR2 reads YNNKEL (reference sequence). CDR3 bases: TGTGCCAGCAGCCAAGATGGGGCAGCTAATTCACCCCTCCACTTT. It encodes CASSQDGAANSPLHF.

The chain links TRBV12-3 or TRBV12-4 to TRBJ1-2; perhaps TRBD1 as D (5 bases). The CDR3 covers 14 residues. The ends were cut back, 7 bases at V and 4 bases at J, with 16 bases in the middle. CDR3 loop: CASTPAGGLYGYTF. DNA of the CDR3: TGTGCCAGCACCCCGGCGGGGGGACTCTATGGCTACACCTTC.

This rearrangement joins TRBV5-1 to TRBJ2-3; 9 bases align to TRBD1. This CDR3 has 16 amino acids. Germline CDR1 and CDR2: SGHRS and YFSETQ. With 4 bases clipped from V and 2 bases from J, the junction kept 8 bases outside the gene matches. The CDR3 loop reads CASSRFGTGNTDTQYF. CDR3 coding DNA: TGCGCCAGCAGCCGTTTCGGGACAGGGAACACAGATACGCAGTATTTT.

The J gene is TRBJ1-3, the V gene TRBV2, with unresolved D. The length of the CDR3 is 14 residues. The germline gives CDR1 SNHLY, CDR2 FYNNEI. Trimming shortened V by 7 bases and J by 3 bases, and 13 bases separated the two germline ends. CDR3 sequence: CASIRRLSGNTIYF. CDR3 sequence (DNA): TGTGCCAGCATCCGCAGGCTCAGTGGAAACACCATATATTTT.

In its sample, this clonotype was seen many times. V is TRBV18 and J is TRBJ1-2; D ambiguous. The length of the CDR3 is 14 residues. Looked up from germline, CDR1 is KGHSH and CDR2 is LQKENI. V gave up 3 bases and J gave up 1 base, with 9 bases separating them. The CDR3 loop reads CASSPREFNYGYTF. The CDR3 DNA is TGTGCCAGCTCACCTCGGGAGTTTAACTATGGCTACACCTTC. Based on the CDR3 plus reference TRBV18 and TRBJ1-2, the full variable domain is NAGVMQNPRHLVRRRGQEARLRCSPMKGHSHVYWYRQLPEEGLKFMVYLQKENIIDESGMPKERFSAEFPKEGPSILRIQQVVRGDSAAYFCASSPREFNYGYTFGSGTRLTVV.

This clonotype has just a few counts. The chain couples TRBV7-9 to TRBJ2-1; the D is unclear. The length of the CDR3 is 12 residues. V lost 8 bases and J lost 6, with 11 bases in between. The V gene's germline CDR1 is SEHNR and CDR2 FQNEAQ (reference sequence). This CDR3 reads CASRPWANEQFF. CDR3 in DNA: TGTGCCAGCCGCCCCTGGGCCAATGAGCAGTTCTTC.